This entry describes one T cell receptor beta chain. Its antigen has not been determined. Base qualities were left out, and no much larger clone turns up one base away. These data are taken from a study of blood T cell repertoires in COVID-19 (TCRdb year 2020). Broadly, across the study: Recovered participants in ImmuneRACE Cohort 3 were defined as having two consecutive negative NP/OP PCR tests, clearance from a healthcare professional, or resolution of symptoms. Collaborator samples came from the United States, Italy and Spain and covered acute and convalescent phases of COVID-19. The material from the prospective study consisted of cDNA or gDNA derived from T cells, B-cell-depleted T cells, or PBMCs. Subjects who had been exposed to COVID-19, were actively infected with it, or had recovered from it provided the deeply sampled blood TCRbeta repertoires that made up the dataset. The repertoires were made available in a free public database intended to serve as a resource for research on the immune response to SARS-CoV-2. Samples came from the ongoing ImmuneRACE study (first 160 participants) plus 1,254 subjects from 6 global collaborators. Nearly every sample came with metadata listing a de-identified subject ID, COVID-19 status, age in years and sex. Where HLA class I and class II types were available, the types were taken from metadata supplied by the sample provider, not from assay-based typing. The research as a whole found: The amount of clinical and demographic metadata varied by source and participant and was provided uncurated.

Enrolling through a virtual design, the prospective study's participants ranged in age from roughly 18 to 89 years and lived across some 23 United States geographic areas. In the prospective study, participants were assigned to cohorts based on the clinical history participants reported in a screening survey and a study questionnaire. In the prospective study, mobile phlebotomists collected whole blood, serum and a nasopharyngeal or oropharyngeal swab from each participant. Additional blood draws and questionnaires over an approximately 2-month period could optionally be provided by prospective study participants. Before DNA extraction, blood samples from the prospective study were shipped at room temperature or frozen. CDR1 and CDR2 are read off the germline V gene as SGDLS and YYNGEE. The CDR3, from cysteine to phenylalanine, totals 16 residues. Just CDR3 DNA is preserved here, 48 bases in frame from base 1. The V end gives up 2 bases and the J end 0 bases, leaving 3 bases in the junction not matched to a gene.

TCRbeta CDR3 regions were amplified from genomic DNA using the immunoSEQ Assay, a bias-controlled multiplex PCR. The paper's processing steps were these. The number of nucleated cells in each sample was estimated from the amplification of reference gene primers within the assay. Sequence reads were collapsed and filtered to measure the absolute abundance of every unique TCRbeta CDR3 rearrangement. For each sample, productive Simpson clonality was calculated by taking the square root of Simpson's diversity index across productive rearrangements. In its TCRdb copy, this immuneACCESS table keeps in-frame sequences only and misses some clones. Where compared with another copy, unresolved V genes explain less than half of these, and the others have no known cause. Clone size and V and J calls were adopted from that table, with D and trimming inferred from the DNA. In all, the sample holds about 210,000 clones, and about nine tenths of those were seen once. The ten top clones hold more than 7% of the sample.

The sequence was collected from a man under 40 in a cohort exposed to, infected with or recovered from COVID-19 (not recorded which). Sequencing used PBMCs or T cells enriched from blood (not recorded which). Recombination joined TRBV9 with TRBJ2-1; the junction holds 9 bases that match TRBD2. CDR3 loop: CASSVVSGSSYNEQFF. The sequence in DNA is TGTGCCAGCAGCGTGGTTAGCGGGAGCTCCTACAATGAGCAGTTCTTC.